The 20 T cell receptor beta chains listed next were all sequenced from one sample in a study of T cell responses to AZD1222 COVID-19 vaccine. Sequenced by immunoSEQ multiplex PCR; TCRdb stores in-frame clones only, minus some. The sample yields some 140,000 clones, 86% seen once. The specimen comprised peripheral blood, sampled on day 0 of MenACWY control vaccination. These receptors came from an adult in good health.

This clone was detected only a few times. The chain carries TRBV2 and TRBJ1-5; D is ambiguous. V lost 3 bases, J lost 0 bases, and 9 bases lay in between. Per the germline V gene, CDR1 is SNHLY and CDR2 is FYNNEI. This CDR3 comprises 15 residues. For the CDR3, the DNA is TGTGCCAGCAGTGACGGGAGAAATAGCAATCAGCCCCAGCATTTT. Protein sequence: CASSDGRNSNQPQHF.

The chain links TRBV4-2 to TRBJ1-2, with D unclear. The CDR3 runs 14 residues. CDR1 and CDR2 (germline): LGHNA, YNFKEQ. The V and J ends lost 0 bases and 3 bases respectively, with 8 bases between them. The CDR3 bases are TGTGCCAGCAGCCAAGATGTCCGAGACTATGGCTACACCTTC. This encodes CASSQDVRDYGYTF.

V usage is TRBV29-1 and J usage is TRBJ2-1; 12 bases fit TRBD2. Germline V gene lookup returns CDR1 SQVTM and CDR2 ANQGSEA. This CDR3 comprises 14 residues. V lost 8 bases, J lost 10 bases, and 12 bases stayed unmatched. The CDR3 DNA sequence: TGCAGCTTGGGCTGGACTAGCGGGATAGGGGAGCAGTTCTTC. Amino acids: CSLGWTSGIGEQFF.

The CDR3 nucleotides read TGTGCCAGCAGCAACCCGGGACTAGCGGGAGAGACCCAGTACTTC. Its translation: CASSNPGLAGETQYF. The J gene is TRBJ2-5, the V gene TRBV7-9, with 12 bases fitting TRBD2. The V gene's germline CDR1 is SEHNR and CDR2 FQNEAQ (reference sequence). J lost 4 bases, V lost 5 bases, and 5 bases had no gene match. CDR3 length: 15 residues.

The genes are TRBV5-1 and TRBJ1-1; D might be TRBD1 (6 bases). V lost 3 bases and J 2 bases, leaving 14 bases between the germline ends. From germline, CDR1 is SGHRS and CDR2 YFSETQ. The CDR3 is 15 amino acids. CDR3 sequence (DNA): TGCGCCAGCAGCTCCACGGCAGGGGTAAACACTGAAGCTTTCTTT. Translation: CASSSTAGVNTEAFF.

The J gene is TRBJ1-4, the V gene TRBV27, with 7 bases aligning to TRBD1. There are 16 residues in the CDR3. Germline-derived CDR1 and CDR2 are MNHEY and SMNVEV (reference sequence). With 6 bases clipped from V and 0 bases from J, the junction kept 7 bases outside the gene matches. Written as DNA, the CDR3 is TGTGCCAGCAGCCGTAACAGGGGTCCAACTAATGAAAAACTGTTTTTT. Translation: CASSRNRGPTNEKLFF.

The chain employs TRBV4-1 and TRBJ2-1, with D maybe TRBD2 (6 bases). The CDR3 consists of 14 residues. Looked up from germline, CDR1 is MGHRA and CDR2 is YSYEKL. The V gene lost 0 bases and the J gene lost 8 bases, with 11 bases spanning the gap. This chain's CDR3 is CASSQDGRRDEQFF. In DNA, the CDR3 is TGCGCCAGCAGCCAAGACGGGAGAAGGGATGAGCAGTTCTTC.

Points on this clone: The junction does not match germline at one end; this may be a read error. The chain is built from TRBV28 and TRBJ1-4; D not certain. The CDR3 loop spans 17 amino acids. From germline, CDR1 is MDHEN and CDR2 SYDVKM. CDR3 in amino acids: CASSFVIFGVTNEKLFF. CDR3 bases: TGTGCTAGCAGTTTTGTGATTTTCGGGGTAACTAATGAAAAACTGTTTTTT.

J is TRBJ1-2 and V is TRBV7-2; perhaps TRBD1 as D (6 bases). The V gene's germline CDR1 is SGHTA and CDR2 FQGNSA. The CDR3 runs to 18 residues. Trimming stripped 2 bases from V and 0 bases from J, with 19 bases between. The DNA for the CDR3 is TGTGCCAGCAGCTTAAGTTTTGGGGGCCCCTTGGCTAACTATGGCTACACCTTC. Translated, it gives CASSLSFGGPLANYGYTF.

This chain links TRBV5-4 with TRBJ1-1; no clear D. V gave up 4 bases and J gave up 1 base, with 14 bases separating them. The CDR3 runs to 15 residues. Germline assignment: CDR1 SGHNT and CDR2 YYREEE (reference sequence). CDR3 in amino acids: CASSAGQSGNTEAFF. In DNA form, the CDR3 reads TGTGCCAGCAGCGCTGGCCAGAGTGGGAACACTGAAGCTTTCTTT.

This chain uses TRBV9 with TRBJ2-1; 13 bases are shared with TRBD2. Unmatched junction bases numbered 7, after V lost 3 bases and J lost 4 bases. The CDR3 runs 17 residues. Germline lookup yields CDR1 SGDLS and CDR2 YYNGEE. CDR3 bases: TGTGCCAGCAGCGGAGGACTAGCGGGAGTTAGATACAATGAGCAGTTCTTC. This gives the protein CASSGGLAGVRYNEQFF.

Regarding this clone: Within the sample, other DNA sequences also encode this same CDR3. For the CDR3, the DNA is TGTGCCTGGACAGCCGATAGCAATCAGCCCCAGCATTTT. Protein sequence: CAWTADSNQPQHF. The chain uses TRBV30 and TRBJ1-5; D is unresolved. This CDR3 comprises 13 residues. In germline, CDR1 is GTSNPN, CDR2 SVGIG (reference sequence). Trimming shortened V by 4 bases and J by 0 bases, and 7 bases separated the two germline ends.

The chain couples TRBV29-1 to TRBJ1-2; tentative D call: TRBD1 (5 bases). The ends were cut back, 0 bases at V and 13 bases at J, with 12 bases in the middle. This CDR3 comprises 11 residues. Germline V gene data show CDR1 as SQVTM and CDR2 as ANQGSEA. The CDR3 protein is CSVEEGVLSTF. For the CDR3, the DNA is TGCAGCGTTGAAGAAGGGGTTCTTTCCACCTTC.

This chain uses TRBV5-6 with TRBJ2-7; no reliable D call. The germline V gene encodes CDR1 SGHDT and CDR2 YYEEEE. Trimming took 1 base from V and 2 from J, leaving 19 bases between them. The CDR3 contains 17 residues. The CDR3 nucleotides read TGTGCCAGCAGCTTGACGGGCAGACAAAGCCCAGCCTACGAGCAGTACGTC. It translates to CASSLTGRQSPAYEQYV.

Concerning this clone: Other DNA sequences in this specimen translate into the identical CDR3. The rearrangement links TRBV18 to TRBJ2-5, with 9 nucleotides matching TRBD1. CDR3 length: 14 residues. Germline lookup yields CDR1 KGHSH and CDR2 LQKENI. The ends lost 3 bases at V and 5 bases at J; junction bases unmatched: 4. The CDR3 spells CASSPTGGGETQYF. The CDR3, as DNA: TGTGCCAGCTCACCCACAGGGGGCGGTGAGACCCAGTACTTC. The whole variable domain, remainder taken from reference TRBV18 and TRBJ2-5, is NAGVMQNPRHLVRRRGQEARLRCSPMKGHSHVYWYRQLPEEGLKFMVYLQKENIIDESGMPKERFSAEFPKEGPSILRIQQVVRGDSAAYFCASSPTGGGETQYFGPGTRLLVL.

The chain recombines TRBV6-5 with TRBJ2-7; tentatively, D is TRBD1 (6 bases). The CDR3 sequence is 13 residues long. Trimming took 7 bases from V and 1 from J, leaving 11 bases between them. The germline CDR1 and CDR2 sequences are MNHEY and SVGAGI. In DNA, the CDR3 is TGTGCCAGCACCCCCGGACAGTCCTACGAGCAGTACGTC. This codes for CASTPGQSYEQYV.

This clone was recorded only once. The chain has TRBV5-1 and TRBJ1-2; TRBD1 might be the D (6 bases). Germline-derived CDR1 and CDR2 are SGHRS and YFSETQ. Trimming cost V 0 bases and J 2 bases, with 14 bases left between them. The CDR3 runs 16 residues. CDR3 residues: CASSLASGDTNYGYTF. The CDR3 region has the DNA TGCGCCAGCAGCTTGGCCTCCGGGGACACCAACTATGGCTACACCTTC. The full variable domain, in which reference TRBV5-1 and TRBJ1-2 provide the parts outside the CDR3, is KAGVTQTPRYLIKTRGQQVTLSCSPISGHRSVSWYQQTPGQGLQFLFEYFSETQRNKGNFPGRFSGRQFSNSRSEMNVSTLELGDSALYLCASSLASGDTNYGYTFGSGTRLTVV.

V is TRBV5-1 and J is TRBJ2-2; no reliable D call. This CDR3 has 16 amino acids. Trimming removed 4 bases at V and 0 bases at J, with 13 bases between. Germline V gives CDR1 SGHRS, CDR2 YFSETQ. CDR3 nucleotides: TGCGCCAGCAGCCCCGTCCCGACAACGAACACCGGGGAGCTGTTTTTT. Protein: CASSPVPTTNTGELFF.

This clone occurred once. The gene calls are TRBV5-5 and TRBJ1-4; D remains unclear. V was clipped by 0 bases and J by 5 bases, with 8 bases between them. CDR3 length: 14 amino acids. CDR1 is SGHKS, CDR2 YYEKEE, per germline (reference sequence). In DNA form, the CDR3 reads TGTGCCAGCAGCTTGGTGGTCGGGAATGAAAAACTGTTTTTT. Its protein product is CASSLVVGNEKLFF.

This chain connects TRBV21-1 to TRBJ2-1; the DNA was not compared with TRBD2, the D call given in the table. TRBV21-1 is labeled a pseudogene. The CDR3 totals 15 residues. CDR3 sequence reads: CASSKDTGTSFEQFF. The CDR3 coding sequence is TGTGCCAGCAGCAAAGATACGGGAACCTCATTTGAGCAGTTCTTC.